This passage covers 25 T cell receptor beta chains from one sample sequenced in a study of regulatory T cells in long-lasting Graves disease. Through Arm-PCR of CDR3 regions and iRepertoire HTBI primers, TCR beta libraries were built. TCRdb recomputed calls from the multiplex PCR reads with MiXCR, one row per CDR3 protein. The sample lists 300,000 to 500,000 distinct CDR3 sequences, about 20% occurring once. Time point given: persistent/refractory GD, antithyroid drugs over 5 years with positive TRAb. Extracted PBMC RNA gave rise to the TCR library. The source was peripheral blood mononuclear cells (PBMCs), collected when the disease was refractory, from a patient treated with antithyroid drugs. The receptors originated from a female donor with Graves disease.

This sequence joins TRBV29-1 and TRBJ2-4; 9 bases agree with TRBD2. V lost 7 bases to trimming and J lost 1 base; unmatched junction nucleotides: 17. There are 18 residues in the CDR3. Looked up from germline, CDR1 is SQVTM and CDR2 is ANQGSEA. This chain's CDR3 is CSAERVAGEVAAKNIQYF. The CDR3 region has the DNA TGCAGCGCCGAGAGGGTAGCGGGAGAGGTTGCTGCCAAAAACATTCAGTACTTC.

This clonotype has at least ten counts. V usage is TRBV11-2 and J usage is TRBJ2-4, with a possible D match to TRBD2 (5 bases). The CDR3 sequence is 19 residues long. Germline assignment: CDR1 SGHAT and CDR2 FQNNGV. The V and J ends lost 5 bases and 0 bases respectively, with 23 bases between them. Here the CDR3 DNA reads TGTGCCAGCAGCCCCGGTAGCAGCGGAGTGAAACTAGCCAAAAACATTCAGTACTTC. It yields the protein CASSPGSSGVKLAKNIQYF.

The chain carries TRBV10-3 and TRBJ2-2; 10 bases line up with TRBD2. The CDR3 totals 14 residues. The V segment lost 10 bases and the J segment 3 bases; nucleotides outside the gene matches: 5. Germline V gives CDR1 ENHRY, CDR2 SYGVKD. The CDR3 sequence: CATSLAGDTGELFF. CDR3 nucleotide sequence: TGTGCCACCTCGCTAGCGGGAGACACCGGGGAGCTGTTTTTT.

The rearrangement joins TRBV7-9 to TRBJ2-3; D not certain. CDR3 length: 15 amino acids. The ends were cut back, 8 bases at V and 2 bases at J, with 17 bases in the middle. The germline gives CDR1 SEHNR, CDR2 FQNEAQ (reference sequence). In DNA form, the CDR3 reads TGTGCCAGCGGCAGACCGGAACTAAACACAGATACGCAGTATTTT. It codes for CASGRPELNTDTQYF.

This chain connects TRBV2 to TRBJ2-1; perhaps TRBD2 as D (6 bases). This CDR3 contains 16 residues. Per germline, CDR1 SNHLY and CDR2 FYNNEI. Trimming took 5 bases from V and 0 from J, leaving 14 bases between them. The CDR3 loop reads CASSPSAFLSYNEQFF. CDR3 coding DNA: TGTGCCAGCAGTCCTAGCGCCTTCCTCTCCTACAATGAGCAGTTCTTC.

This clonotype was seen repeatedly, ten times or more. Mismatch with germline at one junction end may stem from a read error. The chain employs TRBV2 and TRBJ1-1; no firm D call. CDR1 is SNHLY, CDR2 FYNNEI, per germline. The CDR3 loop spans 13 amino acids. The CDR3 nucleotides read TGTGCCAGCAGGGAAGGGAGGATCGCTGAAGCTTTCTTT. It encodes CASREGRIAEAFF. Together with reference TRBV2 and TRBJ1-1, the CDR3 gives the full variable domain: EPEVTQTPSHQVTQMGQEVILRCVPISNHLYFYWYRQILGQKVEFLVSFYNNEISEKSEIFDDQFSVERPDGSNFTLKIRSTKLEDSAMYFCASREGRIAEAFFGQGTRLTVV.

This clonotype was counted only a few times. The junction departs from germline at one end; a sequencing error may be responsible. J is TRBJ2-1 and V is TRBV7-2; tentatively, D is TRBD2 (5 bases). The CDR3 loop spans 17 amino acids. CDR1 is SGHTA and CDR2 is FQGNSA in the germline V gene. CDR3 loop: CASSQEGGRIAYNEQFF. CDR3 coding DNA: TGCGCCAGCAGCCAAGAAGGAGGCAGGATTGCCTACAATGAGCAGTTCTTC.

This clonotype was counted between two and nine times. Being one base from a much bigger clone, this may be a read error. The rearrangement joins TRBV2 to TRBJ2-2; the match to TRBD2 covers 11 bases. Per germline, CDR1 SNHLY and CDR2 FYNNEI. CDR3 length: 17 amino acids. In DNA, the CDR3 is TGTGCCAACAGTGAAGAGGCACTAGCGGGAGTATTCGGGGAGCTGTTTTTT. Its translation is CANSEEALAGVFGELFF.

This clonotype has a handful of counts. The chain couples TRBV20-1 to TRBJ2-7, with D perhaps matching TRBD2 (5 bases). Germline CDR1 DFQATT, CDR2 SNEGSKA (reference sequence). The germline V and J ends were trimmed by 3 bases and 1 base, with 22 bases remaining between them. This CDR3 comprises 17 residues. The CDR3 DNA reads TGCAGTGCTAGGCATTTGGGTGGCAGCGGTAGATCCTACGAGCAGTACTTC. Translated, it gives CSARHLGGSGRSYEQYF.

This clonotype was recorded many times. The chain is built from TRBV11-2 and TRBJ2-5; TRBD2 matches 10 bases. The V gene end was trimmed by 2 bases and the J gene end by 4 bases; junction bases not matched to a gene: 13. CDR3 size: 18 residues. The germline CDR1 and CDR2 sequences are SGHAT and FQNNGV. CDR3 nucleotide sequence: TGTGCCAGCAGCTTACGGACTAGCGGAGCTGCCCTCCCAGAGACCCAGTACTTC. It translates to CASSLRTSGAALPETQYF.

V is TRBV20-1 and J is TRBJ2-7; D possibly corresponds to TRBD2 (6 bases). CDR1 is DFQATT, CDR2 SNEGSKA, per germline (reference sequence). The V gene lost 0 bases and the J gene lost 0 bases, with 12 bases spanning the gap. The CDR3 runs to 15 residues. DNA of the CDR3: TGCAGTGCTAGAGATATGCTAGCGAGCTCCTACGAGCAGTACTTC. The encoded protein is CSARDMLASSYEQYF.

This clonotype showed up just a few times. The chain uses TRBV12-3 or TRBV12-4 and TRBJ2-7; tentatively, D is TRBD1 (6 bases). CDR3 size: 13 residues. Trimming stripped 3 bases from V and 6 bases from J, with 12 bases between. The CDR3 DNA follows: TGTGCCAGCAGTTTGGGGGCATTGGGCGAGCAGTACTTC. It specifies CASSLGALGEQYF.

This clonotype was counted many times. J is TRBJ2-5 and V is TRBV6-5, with D possibly TRBD1 on 5 matching bases. In germline, CDR1 is MNHEY, CDR2 SVGAGI. The CDR3 is made up of 12 amino acids. The V gene lost 4 bases and the J gene lost 5 bases, with 8 bases spanning the gap. CDR3 loop: CASSWGRETQYF. As DNA, the CDR3 is TGTGCCAGCAGTTGGGGCCGGGAGACCCAGTACTTC.

The chain employs TRBV19 and TRBJ1-1; D is unresolved. Trimming removed 3 bases from V and 6 bases from J, with 8 bases in between. This CDR3 has 12 residues. CDR1 is LNHDA, CDR2 SQIVND, per germline (reference sequence). The chain's CDR3 is CASSIAGAEAFF. DNA of the CDR3: TGTGCCAGTAGTATCGCGGGTGCTGAAGCTTTCTTT.

In its sample, this clonotype was seen many times. Compared with germline, one end of the junction differs, possibly owing to a read error. V usage is TRBV6-1 and J usage is TRBJ2-5; 8 positions agree with TRBD2. CDR1 and CDR2 (germline): MNHNS, SASEGT. The CDR3 is made up of 13 amino acids. CDR3 sequence: CASSQAGAETQYF. The DNA for the CDR3 is TGTGCCAGCAGTCAAGCGGGAGCCGAGACCCAGTACTTC.

The V gene is TRBV6-2 or TRBV6-3, the J gene TRBJ1-5; TRBD1 matches 8 bases. The V gene's germline CDR1 is MNHEY and CDR2 SVGEGT. The junction had 6 bases not matched to a gene; V was cut back by 2 bases and J by 6 bases. The CDR3 spans 15 residues. CDR3 sequence (DNA): TGTGCCAGCAGTTACCCTACAGGGGGGACTCAGCCCCAGCATTTT. Encoded protein: CASSYPTGGTQPQHF.

This clonotype was detected ten times or more. This rearrangement joins TRBV7-2 to TRBJ1-1; 10 nucleotides agree with TRBD1. Trimming at V came to 2 bases and at J to 4 bases, leaving 4 bases not matched to a gene. Germline V gene lookup returns CDR1 SGHTA and CDR2 FQGNSA. This CDR3 is built from 15 residues. For the CDR3, the DNA is TGTGCCAGCAGCTTAAAGGGACAGGGGATCACTGAAGCTTTCTTT. It encodes CASSLKGQGITEAFF.

The genes are TRBV7-9 and TRBJ2-7; 15 bases map to TRBD2. V was clipped by 3 bases and J by 7 bases; unmatched bases: 1. The germline V gene encodes CDR1 SEHNR and CDR2 FQNEAQ (reference sequence). The CDR3 totals 14 residues. The CDR3 sequence is CASSFGTSGREQYF. The CDR3 DNA is TGTGCCAGCAGCTTCGGGACTAGCGGGAGGGAGCAGTACTTC.

This clonotype was counted many times. The gene calls are TRBV5-1 and TRBJ2-2; no reliable D call. The CDR3 is made up of 14 amino acids. The germline CDR1 and CDR2 sequences are SGHRS and YFSETQ. Trimming shortened V by 4 bases and J by 0 bases, and 7 bases separated the two germline ends. CDR3 in DNA: TGCGCCAGCAGCACTGGCGCGAACACCGGGGAGCTGTTTTTT. Amino acid sequence: CASSTGANTGELFF.

There are a few counts of this clonotype. This chain links TRBV29-1 with TRBJ1-2; 9 positions agree with TRBD1. Germline loops: CDR1 SQVTM, CDR2 ANQGSEA. There are 15 residues in the CDR3. With V trimmed by 6 bases and J by 4 bases, 12 bases remained unmatched. CDR3 in DNA: TGCAGCGTGGCTGCCGGGACAGGGTACGGCTATGGCTACACCTTC. It encodes CSVAAGTGYGYGYTF.

This clonotype was detected ten times or more. The chain links TRBV19 to TRBJ2-7; 9 bases match TRBD1. The V gene end was trimmed by 3 bases and the J gene end by 7 bases; junction bases not matched to a gene: 7. Germline V lookup: CDR1 LNHDA, CDR2 SQIVND (reference sequence). This CDR3 contains 14 residues. CDR3 in DNA: TGTGCCAGTAGTATCACAGGGGGCGCGGGGGAGCAGTACTTC. Translated, it gives CASSITGGAGEQYF.

Here the CDR3 DNA reads TGTGCCAGCTCACCACGGGACAGGGAGTACGAGCAGTACTTC. This gives the protein CASSPRDREYEQYF. The chain combines TRBV18 with TRBJ2-7, with 9 bases that match TRBD1. The V gene end was trimmed by 1 base and the J gene end by 4 bases; junction bases not matched to a gene: 2. CDR3 length equals 14 residues. Germline V lookup: CDR1 KGHSH, CDR2 LQKENI.

This clonotype was counted between two and nine times. The chain links TRBV6-1 to TRBJ2-5; possible D gene TRBD1, 6 bases. Germline loops: CDR1 MNHNS, CDR2 SASEGT. The CDR3 has 15 amino acids. Trimming stripped 8 bases from V and 4 bases from J, with 20 bases between. The CDR3 nucleotides are TGTGCCAGCTGGAAAGCCATAGCGACAGGAGAGACCCAGTACTTC. This codes for CASWKAIATGETQYF.

This clonotype was seen at least ten times. J is TRBJ1-1 and V is TRBV11-2; the match to TRBD1 covers 7 bases. The germline CDR1 and CDR2 sequences are SGHAT and FQNNGV. This CDR3 region has 14 residues. J gave up 6 bases and V 0 bases, and 4 bases lay outside the gene matches. Here the CDR3 DNA reads TGTGCCAGCAGCTTAGATGGAGGGACAGCTGAAGCTTTCTTT. Encoded protein: CASSLDGGTAEAFF.

With regard to this clonotype: It may be a read error: a sequence one base away is much more abundant. Likely a read error: the CDR3 ends without its conserved phenylalanine or tryptophan. The chain joins TRBV29-1 to TRBJ2-2, with a weak D call TRBD1 (6 bases). V gave up 4 bases and J gave up 5 bases, with 14 bases separating them. The CDR3 has 14 amino acids. The germline gives CDR1 SQVTM, CDR2 ANQGSEA. The CDR3 DNA reads as TGCAGCGTTGTCTCAGGGGCCGGGACCGGGGAGCTGTTTTCT. It yields the protein CSVVSGAGTGELFS.